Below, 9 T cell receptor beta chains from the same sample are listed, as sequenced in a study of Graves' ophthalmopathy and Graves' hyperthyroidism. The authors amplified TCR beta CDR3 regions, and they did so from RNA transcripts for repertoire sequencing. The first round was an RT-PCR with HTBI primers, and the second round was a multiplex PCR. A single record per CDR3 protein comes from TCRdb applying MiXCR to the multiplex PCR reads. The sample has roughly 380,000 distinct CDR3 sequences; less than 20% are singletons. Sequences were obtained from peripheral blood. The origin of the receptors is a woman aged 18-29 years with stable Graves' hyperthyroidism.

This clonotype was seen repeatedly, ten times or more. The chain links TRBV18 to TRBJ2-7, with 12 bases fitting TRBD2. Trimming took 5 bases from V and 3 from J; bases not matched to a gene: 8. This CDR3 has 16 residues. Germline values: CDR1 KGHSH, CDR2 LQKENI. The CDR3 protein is CASSSGLAGTSYEQYF. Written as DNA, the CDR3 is TGTGCCAGCTCATCTGGACTAGCGGGAACTAGCTACGAGCAGTACTTC.

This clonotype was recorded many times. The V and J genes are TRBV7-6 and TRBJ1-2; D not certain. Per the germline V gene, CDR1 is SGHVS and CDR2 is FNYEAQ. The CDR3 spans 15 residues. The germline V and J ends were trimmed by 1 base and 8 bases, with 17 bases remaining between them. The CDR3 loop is CASSLGAAAPEGYTF. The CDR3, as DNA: TGTGCCAGCAGCTTAGGGGCGGCGGCCCCGGAGGGCTACACCTTC.

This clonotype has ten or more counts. The CDR3 loop is CASSDLGGLINYGYTF. The CDR3 DNA follows: TGTGCCAGCAGTGACCTGGGAGGATTAATTAACTATGGCTACACCTTC. V gene TRBV2 combines with J gene TRBJ1-2; no definite D call. The CDR3 has 16 residues. Trimming took off 3 bases at V and 1 base at J, with 15 bases between the two ends. From germline, CDR1 is SNHLY and CDR2 FYNNEI.

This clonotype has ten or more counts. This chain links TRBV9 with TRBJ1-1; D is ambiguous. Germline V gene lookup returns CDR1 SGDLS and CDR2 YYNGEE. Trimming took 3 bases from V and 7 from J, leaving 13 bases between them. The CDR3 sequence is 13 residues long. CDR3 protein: CASSEGGNGEAFF. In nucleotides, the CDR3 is TGTGCCAGCAGCGAAGGAGGGAATGGTGAAGCTTTCTTT.

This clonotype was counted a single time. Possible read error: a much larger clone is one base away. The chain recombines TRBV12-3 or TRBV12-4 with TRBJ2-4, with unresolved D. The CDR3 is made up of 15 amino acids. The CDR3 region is CASSSLRVAKNIKYF. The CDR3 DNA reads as TGTGCCAGCAGTTCGCTCAGAGTAGCCAAAAACATTAAGTACTTC.

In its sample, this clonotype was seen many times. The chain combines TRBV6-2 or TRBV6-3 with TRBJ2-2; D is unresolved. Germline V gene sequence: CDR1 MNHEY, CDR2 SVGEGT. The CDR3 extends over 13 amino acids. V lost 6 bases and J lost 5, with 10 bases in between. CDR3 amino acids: CASSLRQTGELFF. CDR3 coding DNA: TGTGCCAGCAGCCTCCGTCAGACCGGGGAGCTGTTTTTT.

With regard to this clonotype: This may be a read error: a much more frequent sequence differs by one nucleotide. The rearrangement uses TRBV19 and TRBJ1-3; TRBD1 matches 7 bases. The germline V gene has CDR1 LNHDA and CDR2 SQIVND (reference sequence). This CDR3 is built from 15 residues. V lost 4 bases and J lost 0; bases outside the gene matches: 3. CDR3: CASSTGQLSGNTIYF. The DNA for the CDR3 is TGTGCCAGTAGTACGGGACAGCTCTCTGGAAACACCATATATTTT.

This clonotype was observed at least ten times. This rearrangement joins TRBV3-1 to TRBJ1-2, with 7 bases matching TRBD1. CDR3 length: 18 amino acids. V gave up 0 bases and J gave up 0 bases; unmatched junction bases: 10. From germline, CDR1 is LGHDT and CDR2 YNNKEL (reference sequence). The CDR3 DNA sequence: TGTGCCAGCAGCCAAGATAATATCGGGACAGTCGCTAACTATGGCTACACCTTC. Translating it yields CASSQDNIGTVANYGYTF.

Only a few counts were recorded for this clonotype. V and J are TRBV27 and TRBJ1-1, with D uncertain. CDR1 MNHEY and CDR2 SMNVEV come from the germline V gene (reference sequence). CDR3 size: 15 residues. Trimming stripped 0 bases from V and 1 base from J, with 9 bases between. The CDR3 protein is CASSLSIWPNTEAFF. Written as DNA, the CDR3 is TGTGCCAGCAGTTTATCGATTTGGCCGAACACTGAAGCTTTCTTT.